The 15 T cell receptor beta chains given below trace back to one sample, sequenced in a study of identical twins. TCRdb re-derived calls from the 5' RACE reads in MiXCR, one entry per CDR3 protein. The sample holds roughly 1,500,000 distinct CDR3 sequences, about 30% seen once. The sample taken for sequencing was cord blood. These receptors came from a newborn girl in good health.

The sample holds a few counts of this clonotype. This chain links TRBV5-5 with TRBJ1-2, with a tentative D call TRBD1 (5 bases). Germline V lookup: CDR1 SGHKS, CDR2 YYEKEE (reference sequence). The CDR3 is 13 residues long. The V gene lost 0 bases and the J gene lost 6 bases, with 9 bases spanning the gap. DNA for the CDR3: TGTGCCAGCAGCTTGGCCAGGGAGCATGGCTACACCTTC. This encodes CASSLAREHGYTF.

This clonotype has just a few counts. The chain joins TRBV5-1 to TRBJ2-7; weak D call: TRBD2 (6 bases). Germline CDR1 reads SGHRS; CDR2 reads YFSETQ. The CDR3 has 15 residues. V lost 2 bases and J 2 bases, leaving 14 bases between the germline ends. DNA for the CDR3: TGCGCCAGCAGCTTAATTAGCGGAAATGCCTACGAGCAGTACTTC. Encoded protein: CASSLISGNAYEQYF.

The chain joins TRBV5-1 to TRBJ1-2; 10 nucleotides line up with TRBD1. From germline, CDR1 is SGHRS and CDR2 YFSETQ. CDR3 length: 17 amino acids. The V and J ends lost 4 bases and 3 bases, in that order; junction bases with no gene match: 12. The CDR3, as DNA: TGCGCCAGCAGCGAGGACCGGGACAGGGGCCCTCACTATGGCTACACCTTC. Translation: CASSEDRDRGPHYGYTF.

Points on this clonotype: One base away lies a much larger clone, so this may be a sequencing read error. The chain uses TRBV12-3 or TRBV12-4 and TRBJ2-7, with D perhaps matching TRBD2 (6 bases). This CDR3 spans 13 amino acids. Trimming left V 8 bases short and J 7 bases short, with 18 bases between. The CDR3 DNA reads TGTGCCAGCGGAGGGAGCTCCTACAATGAGCAGTACTTC. Amino acids: CASGGSSYNEQYF.

The rearrangement links TRBV3-1 to TRBJ2-7; unclear D gene. Germline V gene sequence: CDR1 LGHDT, CDR2 YNNKEL (reference sequence). The V and J ends lost 5 bases and 5 bases respectively, with 13 bases between them. This CDR3 spans 13 amino acids. The CDR3 loop reads CASSSDAVHEQYF. The CDR3 DNA follows: TGTGCCAGCAGCTCGGACGCCGTCCACGAGCAGTACTTC.

This clonotype was seen repeatedly, ten times or more. The chain recombines TRBV27 with TRBJ2-4, with D unresolved. Deletions cut 3 bases from V and 0 bases from J, with 6 bases between. Germline CDR1 and CDR2: MNHEY and SMNVEV (reference sequence). The length of the CDR3 is 14 residues. This CDR3 reads CASSFGRAKNIQYF. CDR3 coding DNA: TGTGCCAGCAGTTTCGGCCGAGCCAAAAACATTCAGTACTTC.

In this sample, this clonotype turned up a few times. The chain is built from TRBV20-1 and TRBJ2-1; D unclear. Germline CDR1 and CDR2: DFQATT and SNEGSKA (reference sequence). The CDR3 covers 15 residues. With 3 bases removed from V and 0 bases from J, the gap between germline ends came to 12 bases. This CDR3 reads CSASATHSSYNEQFF. The CDR3 DNA is TGCAGTGCTAGTGCGACCCATAGCTCCTACAATGAGCAGTTCTTC.

Here the CDR3 DNA reads TGCAGTGCTAGGACTAGCGGGCATCTTTATGCCGGGGAGCTGTTTTTT. It yields the protein CSARTSGHLYAGELFF. The chain uses TRBV20-1 and TRBJ2-2; 10 bases map to TRBD2. CDR1 DFQATT and CDR2 SNEGSKA come from the germline V gene (reference sequence). V shed 3 bases, J shed 6 bases, and the junction held 10 bases outside the gene matches. The CDR3 is made up of 16 amino acids.

This chain uses TRBV2 with TRBJ1-5, with 8 bases aligning to TRBD1. This CDR3 region has 13 residues. Germline V gene lookup returns CDR1 SNHLY and CDR2 FYNNEI. The J segment lost 9 bases and the V segment lost 10 bases, leaving 11 bases of the junction unmatched. Written as DNA, the CDR3 is TGTGCCACCCGGACAGGGTGGGATCGGCCCCAGCATTTT. Translation gives CATRTGWDRPQHF.

The chain links TRBV20-1 to TRBJ1-5, with unresolved D. This CDR3 has 11 residues. CDR1 and CDR2 from the germline V gene are DFQATT and SNEGSKA (reference sequence). The ends were cut back, 3 bases at V and 6 bases at J, with 6 bases in the middle. The CDR3 nucleotides read TGCAGTGCTAGTGAACTTCAGCCCCAGCATTTT. Translated, it gives CSASELQPQHF.

V usage is TRBV7-9 and J usage is TRBJ1-2, with a possible D match to TRBD1 (5 bases). With 7 bases removed from V and 1 base from J, the gap between germline ends came to 19 bases. CDR1 SEHNR and CDR2 FQNEAQ come from the germline V gene (reference sequence). The CDR3 is 16 amino acids. The DNA of the CDR3 is TGTGCCAGCACCCTGACGCTGGGACGGCTTAACTATGGCTACACCTTC. Protein: CASTLTLGRLNYGYTF.

This clonotype was observed a handful of times. The chain combines TRBV6-2 or TRBV6-3 with TRBJ2-2; a weak D match, TRBD1 (5 bases). The CDR3 spans 14 residues. Per germline, CDR1 MNHEY and CDR2 SVGEGT. Trimming took off 2 bases at V and 3 bases at J, with 7 bases between the two ends. CDR3 region: CASSYPGYTGELFF. The DNA of the CDR3 is TGTGCCAGCAGTTACCCAGGGTACACCGGGGAGCTGTTTTTT.

This clonotype was seen only a few times. V gene TRBV4-2 combines with J gene TRBJ1-2, with a possible D match to TRBD1 (6 bases). V lost 1 base and J 6 bases, leaving 12 bases between the germline ends. The germline gives CDR1 LGHNA, CDR2 YNFKEQ. This CDR3 comprises 14 residues. This CDR3 reads CASSQGARGNGYTF. DNA of the CDR3: TGTGCCAGCAGCCAAGGAGCCAGGGGAAATGGCTACACCTTC.

This rearrangement joins TRBV7-9 to TRBJ2-3; D is perhaps TRBD1 (6 bases). The ends were cut back, 1 base at V and 5 bases at J, with 13 bases in the middle. CDR3 length: 15 residues. Per the germline V gene, CDR1 is SEHNR and CDR2 is FQNEAQ (reference sequence). CDR3 sequence (DNA): TGTGCCAGCAGCTTAGGCCAGGGGATTTTAGATACGCAGTATTTT. It specifies CASSLGQGILDTQYF.

The rearrangement joins TRBV25-1 to TRBJ2-1; tentative D call: TRBD2 (6 bases). Germline CDR1 and CDR2: MGHDK and SYGVNS. V was shortened by 5 bases and J by 0 bases, with 14 bases between the two germline ends. This CDR3 is 16 amino acids long. The CDR3 DNA reads TGTGCCAGCAGTCCCCAATATAGCGGCTCCTACAATGAGCAGTTCTTC. Translating it yields CASSPQYSGSYNEQFF.